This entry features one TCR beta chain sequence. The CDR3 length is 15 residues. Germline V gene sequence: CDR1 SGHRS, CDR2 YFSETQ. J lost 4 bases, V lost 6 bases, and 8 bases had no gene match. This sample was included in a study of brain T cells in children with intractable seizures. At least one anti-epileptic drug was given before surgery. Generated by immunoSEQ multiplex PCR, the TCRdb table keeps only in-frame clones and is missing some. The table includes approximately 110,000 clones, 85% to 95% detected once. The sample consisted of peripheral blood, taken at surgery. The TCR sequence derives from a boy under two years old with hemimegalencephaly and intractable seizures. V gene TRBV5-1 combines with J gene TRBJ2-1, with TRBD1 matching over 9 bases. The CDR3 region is CASTRWTGDYNEQFF. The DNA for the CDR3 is TGCGCCAGCACACGTTGGACAGGGGATTACAATGAGCAGTTCTTC.